What follows are 10 T cell receptor beta chains derived from one specimen sequenced in a study of T cell responses to AZD1222 COVID-19 vaccine. Sequencing used immunoSEQ multiplex PCR; TCRdb keeps in-frame clones, though not all of them. The sample includes about 99,000 clones, about 90% of them seen just once. The sample here was peripheral blood, taken on day 0 of AZD1222 vaccination. The receptors come from an adult in good health.

The rearrangement links TRBV9 to TRBJ2-2; maybe TRBD1 (5 bases). This CDR3 comprises 13 residues. CDR1 and CDR2 from the germline V gene are SGDLS and YYNGEE. With 4 bases removed from V and 7 bases from J, the gap between germline ends came to 11 bases. CDR3 bases: TGTGCCAGCAGCCGGCAGGGTCACGGGGAGCTGTTTTTT. Its translation: CASSRQGHGELFF.

The V and J genes are TRBV5-5 and TRBJ2-3; 11 bases agree with TRBD2. Trimming cost V 2 bases and J 2 bases; bases outside gene matches: 4. The CDR3 is 16 amino acids. From germline, CDR1 is SGHKS and CDR2 YYEKEE (reference sequence). DNA of the CDR3: TGTGCCAGCAGCTTAGGGACTAGCGGAATCACAGATACGCAGTATTTT. Translating gives CASSLGTSGITDTQYF.

The V gene is TRBV19, the J gene TRBJ1-2; D gene uncertain. With 3 bases removed from V and 4 bases from J, the gap between germline ends came to 15 bases. This CDR3 contains 15 residues. Per the germline V gene, CDR1 is LNHDA and CDR2 is SQIVND (reference sequence). CDR3 sequence reads: CASSMVPTYVYGYTF. CDR3 DNA: TGTGCCAGTAGTATGGTCCCGACATACGTCTATGGCTACACCTTC.

The gene calls are TRBV9 and TRBJ1-5, with TRBD1 as a possible D gene (6 bases). The CDR3 is made up of 14 amino acids. CDR1 is SGDLS and CDR2 is YYNGEE in the germline V gene. The V end was cut by 0 bases, the J end by 7 bases, with 11 bases between. Written as DNA, the CDR3 is TGTGCCAGCAGCGTAGGGGCAGGGGAACAGCCCCAGCATTTT. This encodes CASSVGAGEQPQHF.

The chain is built from TRBV19 and TRBJ1-6; 7 positions match TRBD1. The germline V gene has CDR1 LNHDA and CDR2 SQIVND (reference sequence). This CDR3 is built from 14 residues. The V segment lost 7 bases and the J segment 5 bases; nucleotides outside the gene matches: 5. The CDR3 bases are TGTGCCAGTACTCGGGACAGTAATAATTCACCCCTCCACTTT. It is translated as CASTRDSNNSPLHF.

The V and J genes are TRBV2 and TRBJ1-4, with TRBD1 as a possible D gene (5 bases). Trimming took off 1 base at V and 6 bases at J, with 12 bases between the two ends. This CDR3 comprises 15 residues. Germline V lookup: CDR1 SNHLY, CDR2 FYNNEI. CDR3: CASSEGAGTYEKLFF. For the CDR3, the DNA is TGTGCCAGCAGTGAAGGGGCAGGGACGTATGAAAAACTGTTTTTT. The full variable domain, completed using reference TRBV2 and TRBJ1-4, is EPEVTQTPSHQVTQMGQEVILRCVPISNHLYFYWYRQILGQKVEFLVSFYNNEISEKSEIFDDQFSVERPDGSNFTLKIRSTKLEDSAMYFCASSEGAGTYEKLFFGSGTQLSVL.

The chain joins TRBV9 to TRBJ2-7, with TRBD2 matching over 11 bases. Germline CDR1 reads SGDLS; CDR2 reads YYNGEE. Germline trimming cut 4 bases from V and 5 bases from J; bases unmatched to any gene: 5. This CDR3 has 14 residues. The CDR3 DNA is TGTGCCAGCAGCTCGGGACTAGCGGTCAACGAGCAGTACTTC. Protein product: CASSSGLAVNEQYF.

The chain employs TRBV5-1 and TRBJ2-2; TRBD1 matches at 7 bases. Trimming removed 3 bases from V and 0 bases from J; junction bases left unmatched: 2. Germline V gene sequence: CDR1 SGHRS, CDR2 YFSETQ. This CDR3 comprises 15 residues. As DNA, the CDR3 is TGCGCCAGCAGCTCCGGGACAGCGAACACCGGGGAGCTGTTTTTT. Protein sequence: CASSSGTANTGELFF.

The rearrangement joins TRBV5-1 to TRBJ2-7, with unresolved D. Germline-derived CDR1 and CDR2 are SGHRS and YFSETQ. This CDR3 is 14 amino acids long. V was shortened by 0 bases and J by 0 bases, with 7 bases between the two germline ends. The CDR3 sequence is CASSLASSSYEQYF. The CDR3 DNA reads as TGCGCCAGCAGCTTGGCTTCCAGCTCCTACGAGCAGTACTTC.

The genes are TRBV29-1 and TRBJ2-6; TRBD1 aligns across 8 bases. J gave up 0 bases and V 7 bases, and 5 bases lay outside the gene matches. The CDR3 sequence is 15 residues long. Germline CDR1 is SQVTM and CDR2 is ANQGSEA. The CDR3 nucleotides read TGCAGCGCCAGGACAGGGAGCTCTGGGGCCAACGTCCTGACTTTC. It is translated as CSARTGSSGANVLTF.